These T cell receptor beta chains were read from a single sample in a study of blood T cell repertoires in COVID-19. Assay: immunoSEQ multiplex PCR; the TCRdb copy retains only in-frame clones and omits some. The sample holds 180,000 or so clones; approximately 89% are singletons and the top ten take under 4.5%. Sequenced: peripheral blood. These TCRs come from a woman under 40 with acute or convalescent COVID-19. The CDR3 runs from the conserved cysteine through the conserved F or W. The D gene is left open where the match is weak. Some rows have no size entry. The others give once, few or many, or a class for an expanded clone.

clone size	D gene	J gene	V gene	CDR3 DNA	CDR3 protein
once	-	TRBJ1-2	TRBV5-4	TGTGCCAGCAGCCCAACTAGCGGTAGCTATGGCTACACCTTC	CASSPTSGSYGYTF
-	-	TRBJ2-1	TRBV30	TGTGCCTGGAGGGCGGGTTCGGATGAGCAGTTCTTC	CAWRAGSDEQFF
-	-	TRBJ2-1	TRBV9	TGTGCCAGCAGCGTACAAGCGGCGTCCAATGAGCAGTTCTTC	CASSVQAASNEQFF
-	TRBD2	TRBJ2-7	TRBV24-1	TGTGCCACCAGTGAGGGGACTAGGGGCGAGCAGTACTTC	CATSEGTRGEQYF
-	-	TRBJ2-1	TRBV7-2	TGTGCCAGCAGCTGGAGGCCGAGTCTCAATGAGCAGTTCTTC	CASSWRPSLNEQFF
-	TRBD2	TRBJ2-5	TRBV13	TGTGCCAGCAGCTTAGTTAGCGGGAGGTCCCACTTC	CASSLVSGRSHF
-	-	TRBJ1-5	TRBV7-8	TGTGCCAGCAGCTCTACCGGGAAAGATCAGCCCCAGCATTTT	CASSSTGKDQPQHF
once	TRBD1	TRBJ1-1	TRBV28	TGTGCCAGCAGGACAGGGATGAACACTGAAGCTTTCTTT	CASRTGMNTEAFF
-	-	TRBJ2-4	TRBV11-2	TGTGCCAGCAGCTTAGGGGGCGATTTAAACATTCAGTACTTC	CASSLGGDLNIQYF
-	-	TRBJ2-2	TRBV5-1	TGCGCCAGCAGCCCGGTTGTGACCGGGGAGCTGTTTTTT	CASSPVVTGELFF
-	-	TRBJ2-7	TRBV6-2/TRBV6-3	TGTGCCAGCAGTACGACCTCACAGTACTACGAGCAGTACTTC	CASSTTSQYYEQYF
-	TRBD1	TRBJ1-1	TRBV29-1	TGCAGCGTTGATCGGGGTCAGGGGGGCACTGAAGCTTTCTTT	CSVDRGQGGTEAFF
-	-	TRBJ2-5	TRBV28	TGTGCCAGCAGTTTCCGAACAGGGTTCGGGACCCAGTACTTC	CASSFRTGFGTQYF
-	-	TRBJ2-2	TRBV9	TGTGCCAGCAGCATCGGACTCCTCACCGGGGAGCTGTTTTTT	CASSIGLLTGELFF
-	-	TRBJ2-1	TRBV9	TGTGCCAGCAGCGTAGGTCCTAGCTCCTACAATGAGCAGTTCTTC	CASSVGPSSYNEQFF
-	-	TRBJ2-3	TRBV28	TGTGCCAGCAGTTTAGCGACAGGAGTAGATACGCAGTATTTT	CASSLATGVDTQYF
few	TRBD2	TRBJ2-7	TRBV3-1/TRBV3-2	TGTGCCAGCAGCCGACAGAGGACTAGCGGGAGGACCTACGAGCAGTACTTC	CASSRQRTSGRTYEQYF
-	-	TRBJ1-5	TRBV28	TGTGCCAGCAGTTTAGTCAGGGCCGGGGGGCCCCAGCATTTT	CASSLVRAGGPQHF
-	-	TRBJ2-3	TRBV6-6	TGTGCCAGCAGTTACTCGGAGGACTTCACAGATACGCAGTATTTT	CASSYSEDFTDTQYF
-	TRBD1	TRBJ1-5	TRBV28	TGTGCCAGCGACCAGTTGGACAGGAATAGCAATCAGCCCCAGCATTTT	CASDQLDRNSNQPQHF
-	TRBD2	TRBJ2-6	TRBV20-1	TGCAGTGCTAGTCGCCTTCCAGCGGGACCTGGGGCCAACGTCCTGACTTTC	CSASRLPAGPGANVLTF
-	TRBD2	TRBJ2-5	TRBV7-7	TGTGCTAGCAGCTTACTCGGGACTAGCGGGAGAGAGACCCAGTACTTC	CASSLLGTSGRETQYF
once	TRBD1	TRBJ1-1	TRBV30	TGTGCCTGGAGTGTTTGGGACAGGGAAGCTTTCTTT	CAWSVWDREAFF
-	-	TRBJ1-6	TRBV7-2	-	CASSFGSGNNSPLHF
-	TRBD1	TRBJ1-1	TRBV15	TGTGCCACCAGCAGGGTAGGGGGCAAGGCTTTCTTT	CATSRVGGKAFF
-	TRBD1	TRBJ1-6	TRBV19	TGTGCCACAGGACAGGTGGGAAATTCACCCCTCCACTTT	CATGQVGNSPLHF